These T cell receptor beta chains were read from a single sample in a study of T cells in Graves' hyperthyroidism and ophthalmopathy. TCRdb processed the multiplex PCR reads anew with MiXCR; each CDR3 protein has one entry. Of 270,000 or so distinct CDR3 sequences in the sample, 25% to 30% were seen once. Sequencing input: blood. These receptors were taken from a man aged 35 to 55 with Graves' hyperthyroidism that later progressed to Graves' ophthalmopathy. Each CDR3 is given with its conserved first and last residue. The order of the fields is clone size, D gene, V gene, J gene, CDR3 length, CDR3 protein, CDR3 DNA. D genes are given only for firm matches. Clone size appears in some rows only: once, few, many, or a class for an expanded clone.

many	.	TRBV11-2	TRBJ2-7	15	CASSPITGTRYEQYF	TGTGCCAGCAGCCCCATTACCGGGACCCGGTACGAGCAGTACTTC
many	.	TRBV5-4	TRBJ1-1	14	CASSLQSRNTEAFF	TGTGCCAGCAGCCTTCAGTCTAGGAACACTGAAGCTTTCTTT
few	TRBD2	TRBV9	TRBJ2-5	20	CASSGDREGVGLAGVETQYF	TGTGCCAGCAGCGGAGACAGGGAGGGAGTAGGACTAGCGGGAGTCGAGACCCAGTACTTC
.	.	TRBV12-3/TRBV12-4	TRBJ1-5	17	CASSLTGLVAQRQPQHF	TGTGCCAGCAGTCTGACAGGCCTAGTCGCCCAACGGCAGCCCCAGCATTTT
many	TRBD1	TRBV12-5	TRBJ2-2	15	CASGTQGARVGELFF	TGTGCTAGTGGGACGCAGGGGGCGCGCGTCGGGGAGCTGTTTTTT
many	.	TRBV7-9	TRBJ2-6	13	CASSPVGANVLTF	TGTGCCAGCAGCCCGGTTGGGGCCAACGTCCTGACTTTC
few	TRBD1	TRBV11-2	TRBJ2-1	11	CASSPWDRTVF	TGTGCCAGCAGCCCATGGGACAGAACAGTCTTC
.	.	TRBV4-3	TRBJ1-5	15	CASSQDWGSNQPQHF	TGCGCCAGCAGCCAAGATTGGGGTAGCAATCAGCCCCAGCATTTT
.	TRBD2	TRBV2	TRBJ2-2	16	CASSENSGSWAGELFF	TGTGCCAGCAGTGAAAATAGCGGGAGTTGGGCCGGGGAGCTGTTTTTT
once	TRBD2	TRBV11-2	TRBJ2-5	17	CASSWGGGGRATETQYF	TGTGCCAGCAGCTGGGGGGGCGGCGGGAGGGCCACCGAGACCCAGTACTTC
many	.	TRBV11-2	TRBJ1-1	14	CASSLIEGLAEAFF	TGTGCCAGCAGCTTGATCGAGGGTTTGGCTGAAGCTTTCTTT
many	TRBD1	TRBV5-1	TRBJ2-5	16	CASSLRPGQGEETQYF	TGCGCCAGCAGCTTACGACCGGGACAGGGGGAAGAGACCCAGTACTTC
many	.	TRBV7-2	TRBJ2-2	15	CASSLAGAGTGELFF	TGTGCCAGCAGCTTAGCTGGAGCCGGGACCGGGGAGCTGTTTTTT
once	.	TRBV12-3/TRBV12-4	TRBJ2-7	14	CASSRAGTSYEQYF	TGTGCCAGCAGCCGCGCCGGGACCTCCTACGAGCAGTACTTC
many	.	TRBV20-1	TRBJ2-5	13	CSASPIPRETQYF	TGCAGTGCTAGCCCTATCCCCCGAGAGACCCAGTACTTC
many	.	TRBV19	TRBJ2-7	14	CASSQGGGFYEQYF	TGTGCCAGTAGCCAGGGAGGTGGATTCTACGAGCAGTACTTC
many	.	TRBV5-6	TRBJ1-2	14	CASMILQQFYGYTF	TGTGCCAGCATGATATTACAGCAATTCTATGGCTACACCTTC
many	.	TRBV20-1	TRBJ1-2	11	CSARLRHGYTF	TGCAGTGCTAGATTGAGGCATGGCTACACCTTC
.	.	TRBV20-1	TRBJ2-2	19	CSARFPSGAGGANTGELFF	TGCAGTGCTAGATTCCCGTCCGGCGCCGGGGGAGCGAACACCGGGGAGCTGTTTTTT
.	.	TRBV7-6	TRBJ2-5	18	CASSLAGGTATLQETQYF	TGTGCCAGCAGCTTAGCAGGAGGGACGGCCACCCTTCAAGAGACCCAGTACTTC
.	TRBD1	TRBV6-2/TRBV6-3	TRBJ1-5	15	CASRNGQGHNQPQHF	TGTGCCAGCAGAAATGGACAGGGCCATAATCAGCCCCAGCATTTT